A single sample is the source of the 9 T cell receptor beta chains below, sequenced in a study of early T cells in non-severe SARS-CoV-2 infection. In TCRdb, the 5' RACE reads were re-called with MiXCR into one record per CDR3 protein. In the table there are under 70,000 distinct CDR3 sequences, about 6% of which are singletons. The sample consisted of whole blood, taken at baseline. These receptor sequences come from an adult who was a healthcare worker with PCR-confirmed SARS-CoV-2 infection or an uninfected control (not recorded which).

The sample holds a few counts of this clonotype. The chain recombines TRBV15 with TRBJ2-7, with TRBD2 matching over 9 bases. This CDR3 spans 12 amino acids. The germline V gene encodes CDR1 LNHNV and CDR2 YYDKDF (reference sequence). V dropped 3 bases and J dropped 6; count of bases not matched to a gene: 0. The CDR3: CATSSSGSEQYF. The DNA of the CDR3 is TGTGCCACCAGCAGTAGCGGGAGCGAGCAGTACTTC.

A few counts support this clonotype. This chain uses TRBV27 with TRBJ2-5, with D unresolved. From germline, CDR1 is MNHEY and CDR2 SMNVEV (reference sequence). V dropped 11 bases and J dropped 5 bases, with 12 bases sitting between them. This CDR3 comprises 11 residues. CDR3 residues: CALVEEETQYF. Written as DNA, the CDR3 is TGTGCCCTGGTCGAGGAGGAGACCCAGTACTTC.

The chain is built from TRBV18 and TRBJ1-2; a weak D match, TRBD1 (5 bases). V lost 3 bases, J lost 5 bases, and 16 bases lay in between. The CDR3 consists of 15 residues. CDR1 and CDR2 (germline): KGHSH, LQKENI. Written as DNA, the CDR3 is TGTGCCAGCTCACCCCAGGGAGAAGTAATTTATGGCTACACCTTC. It codes for CASSPQGEVIYGYTF.

The chain combines TRBV20-1 with TRBJ1-2, with no clear D. The germline V and J ends were trimmed by 5 bases and 2 bases, with 12 bases remaining between them. This CDR3 is 13 amino acids long. The germline V gene has CDR1 DFQATT and CDR2 SNEGSKA (reference sequence). The CDR3 DNA reads TGCAGTGCTCGCCCGTGGGGAAACTATGGCTACACCTTC. Translating it yields CSARPWGNYGYTF.

This chain joins TRBV10-3 and TRBJ2-7; 8 bases are shared with TRBD1. The CDR3 runs 17 residues. The ends lost 4 bases at V and 7 bases at J; junction bases unmatched: 18. Per the germline V gene, CDR1 is ENHRY and CDR2 is SYGVKD. The CDR3 DNA follows: TGTGCCATCAGTGGCGGGTTGGCAGGGGGCCCCGTATTGGAGCAGTACTTC. Translating it yields CAISGGLAGGPVLEQYF.

Many counts were recorded for this clonotype. The chain recombines TRBV27 with TRBJ2-7, with D uncertain. Trimming cost V 8 bases and J 7 bases, with 21 bases left between them. Germline assignment: CDR1 MNHEY and CDR2 SMNVEV (reference sequence). The CDR3 consists of 14 residues. CDR3 nucleotides: TGTGCCAGCCCCAGTCTTGACGGGTTTAGTGAGCAGTACTTC. Translating gives CASPSLDGFSEQYF.

The chain recombines TRBV12-3 or TRBV12-4 with TRBJ1-1; D gene ambiguous. V was pared by 6 bases and J by 10 bases, with 18 bases between. The CDR3 length is 13 residues. The CDR3 loop is CASSPTSSLAAFF. The CDR3, as DNA: TGTGCCAGCAGCCCAACTTCTTCCTTGGCAGCTTTCTTT.

Concerning this clonotype itself: A much larger clonotype is one base distant, so this may be a read error. The chain joins TRBV11-2 to TRBJ2-3; TRBD2 agrees at 8 bases. Per germline, CDR1 SGHAT and CDR2 FQNNGV. Unmatched junction bases numbered 14, after V lost 1 base and J lost 5 bases. The CDR3 spans 18 residues. CDR3 bases: TGTGCCAGCAGCTTAGTCCCCACAGGAGCGGGAGAGGGAGATACGCAGTATTTT. Its protein product is CASSLVPTGAGEGDTQYF.

This clonotype was seen at least ten times. The chain has TRBV12-3 or TRBV12-4 and TRBJ2-2; 12 nucleotides align to TRBD2. The CDR3 loop spans 20 amino acids. V dropped 6 bases and J dropped 3; count of bases not matched to a gene: 17. Here the CDR3 reads CASSFPGTSGPRGDTGELFF. CDR3 nucleotides: TGTGCCAGCAGCTTCCCCGGGACTAGCGGGCCACGGGGGGACACCGGGGAGCTGTTTTTT.